The clone carrying this T cell receptor beta chain has a handful of counts. What it binds is not known. The data were produced by immunoSEQ multiplex PCR, yet TCRdb's version contains in-frame clones alone and is incomplete. This table holds about 22,000 clones, 60% to 85% found once. V was pared by 0 bases and J by 5 bases, with 8 bases between. The length of the CDR3 is 13 residues. Germline lookup yields CDR1 SGDLS and CDR2 YYNGEE. The data were obtained in a study of CD4 T cells in relation to SARS-CoV-2 and coronaviruses. Study in general: PBMCs were cultured with antigen for nine to eleven days before TCR beta sequencing. No peptide or an HIV-1 Nef peptide pool served as negative control.

CD4+ T cells from unexposed donors were obtained before the COVID-19 pandemic (2011-2018). The cells were cultured for under twelve days before CD4+ T cells were isolated. Input material: CD4+ T cells from PBMCs, cultured in vitro. This clonotype originated in a human donor in good health. The chain couples TRBV9 to TRBJ1-2; D perhaps matches TRBD1 (6 bases). CDR3: CASSVEQGYGYTF. CDR3 coding DNA: TGTGCCAGCAGCGTAGAACAGGGTTATGGCTACACCTTC.